Each of the 23 T cell receptor beta chains below was sequenced from the same sample in a study of T cells in Graves' hyperthyroidism and ophthalmopathy. RNA transcripts served as the template for amplifying TCR beta CDR3 regions. The primer set for the first-round RT-PCR of the TCR CDR3 was HTBI. TCRdb ran MiXCR on the multiplex PCR reads and lists one entry per CDR3 protein. The sample shows about 360,000 distinct CDR3 sequences, about a sixth of them seen only once. The specimen was blood. Every receptor here comes from a young woman with Graves' hyperthyroidism that later progressed to Graves' ophthalmopathy.

The chain links TRBV5-1 to TRBJ2-3, with TRBD2 matching over 8 bases. Germline loops: CDR1 SGHRS, CDR2 YFSETQ. The ends lost 0 bases at V and 1 base at J; junction bases unmatched: 4. This CDR3 contains 16 residues. CDR3 region: CASSLVKTSGTDTQYF. CDR3 sequence (DNA): TGCGCCAGCAGCTTGGTGAAGACTAGCGGCACAGATACGCAGTATTTT.

This clonotype was detected only a few times. V usage is TRBV6-1 and J usage is TRBJ2-5, with TRBD1 matching 8 bases. V gave up 5 bases and J gave up 4 bases; unmatched junction bases: 6. The CDR3 spans 14 residues. Germline V gives CDR1 MNHNS, CDR2 SASEGT. The CDR3 DNA reads as TGTGCCAGCAGTCCCCAGGGGGCTCGAGAGACCCAGTACTTC. Amino acid sequence: CASSPQGARETQYF.

This clonotype was counted once. The chain combines TRBV7-8 with TRBJ2-7; D is uncertain. The CDR3 has 14 amino acids. V was cut by 2 bases and J by 0 bases, with 8 bases left in between. The germline gives CDR1 SGHVS, CDR2 FQNEAQ. CDR3 loop: CASSLLGDSYEQYF. CDR3 bases: TGTGCCAGCAGCTTATTAGGCGACTCCTACGAGCAGTACTTC.

The gene calls are TRBV7-8 and TRBJ2-1, with 8 positions matching TRBD2. The CDR3 loop spans 13 amino acids. The germline V gene has CDR1 SGHVS and CDR2 FQNEAQ. V lost 6 bases, J lost 10 bases, and 8 bases stayed unmatched. The CDR3 sequence is CASRGLVYGEQFF. The CDR3 DNA reads as TGTGCCAGCAGGGGACTAGTATACGGGGAGCAGTTCTTC.

The table lists this clonotype with many counts. V gene TRBV28 combines with J gene TRBJ2-7; possibly TRBD2 for D (5 bases). V was trimmed by 2 bases and J by 2 bases, leaving 10 bases between them. The CDR3 totals 14 residues. Germline V CDR1 and CDR2: MDHEN, SYDVKM. CDR3 sequence (DNA): TGTGCCAGCAGTTTAATTAGCGAACCCTACGAGCAGTACTTC. Its translation: CASSLISEPYEQYF.

This clonotype was counted ten times or more. The chain combines TRBV18 with TRBJ2-1, with D hard to call. The CDR3 extends over 12 amino acids. V was clipped by 7 bases and J by 7 bases, with 11 bases between them. CDR1 is KGHSH, CDR2 LQKENI, per germline. CDR3 bases: TGTGCCAGCTATACTCGACTGAATGAGCAGTTCTTC. The encoded protein is CASYTRLNEQFF.

This clonotype was seen at least ten times. J is TRBJ2-7 and V is TRBV29-1, with D perhaps TRBD2 (6 bases). V lost 7 bases to trimming and J lost 0 bases, with 13 bases between them. CDR1 SQVTM and CDR2 ANQGSEA come from the germline V gene. CDR3 length: 13 residues. The CDR3 region is CSGRDGASYEQYF. As DNA, the CDR3 is TGCAGCGGGCGGGACGGGGCCTCCTACGAGCAGTACTTC.

This clonotype was observed at least ten times. The chain carries TRBV11-2 and TRBJ2-7, with 10 bases lining up with TRBD1. This CDR3 is built from 16 residues. The V and J ends lost 4 bases and 2 bases, in that order; junction bases with no gene match: 8. The germline V gene encodes CDR1 SGHAT and CDR2 FQNNGV. The CDR3 region is CASSSLLGQGPYEQYF. The CDR3 bases are TGTGCCAGCAGCTCTCTACTGGGACAGGGGCCCTACGAGCAGTACTTC.

This clonotype was counted many times. The V gene is TRBV2, the J gene TRBJ2-3; 8 nucleotides align to TRBD2. V gave up 3 bases and J gave up 2 bases; unmatched junction bases: 7. The CDR3 is made up of 16 amino acids. Per germline, CDR1 SNHLY and CDR2 FYNNEI. The CDR3 nucleotides are TGTGCCAGCAGTGAGCTCGCGGGAGGAACCACAGATACGCAGTATTTT. Its translation is CASSELAGGTTDTQYF.

The chain combines TRBV11-3 with TRBJ2-2; D may correspond to TRBD1 or TRBD2 (5 bases each). Germline lookup yields CDR1 SGHNT and CDR2 YENEEA. CDR3 length: 15 amino acids. V dropped 3 bases and J dropped 6 bases, with 14 bases sitting between them. The CDR3 DNA is TGTGCCAGCAGCTTGGGACGGAAAGGGGCCGGGGAGCTGTTTTTT. Amino acid sequence: CASSLGRKGAGELFF.

This clonotype was recorded many times. The chain recombines TRBV27 with TRBJ1-6, with 7 bases aligning to TRBD1. This CDR3 has 14 residues. V was clipped by 6 bases and J by 9 bases; unmatched bases: 8. Germline CDR1 MNHEY, CDR2 SMNVEV (reference sequence). CDR3 residues: CASSRQGTGSPLHF. CDR3 nucleotides: TGTGCCAGCAGCAGACAGGGTACCGGTTCACCCCTCCACTTT.

This clonotype was counted many times. The chain is built from TRBV30 and TRBJ2-2; D remains unclear. Looked up from germline, CDR1 is GTSNPN and CDR2 is SVGIG (reference sequence). The CDR3 sequence is 15 residues long. V dropped 6 bases and J dropped 0 bases, with 14 bases sitting between them. DNA of the CDR3: TGTGCCTGCCCCCCGGGCAGAACGAACACCGGGGAGCTGTTTTTT. Protein product: CACPPGRTNTGELFF.

This clonotype was seen many times. V gene TRBV18 combines with J gene TRBJ2-5; D assignment may be TRBD1 or TRBD2 (5 bases each). CDR1 and CDR2 (germline): KGHSH, LQKENI. This CDR3 has 14 amino acids. Trimming took 2 bases from V and 3 from J, leaving 10 bases between them. CDR3 region: CASSPRRGEETQYF. In DNA form, the CDR3 reads TGTGCCAGCTCACCAAGAAGGGGAGAAGAGACCCAGTACTTC.

V gene TRBV9 combines with J gene TRBJ2-3, with 7 bases lining up with TRBD2. With 2 bases clipped from V and 0 bases from J, the junction kept 6 bases outside the gene matches. There are 16 residues in the CDR3. CDR1 and CDR2 from the germline V gene are SGDLS and YYNGEE. The CDR3 DNA reads TGTGCCAGCAGCGTCCAACTAGCGAGCAGCACAGATACGCAGTATTTT. Its translation: CASSVQLASSTDTQYF.

This clonotype was observed many times. The chain employs TRBV2 and TRBJ1-4; D not resolved. The CDR3 extends over 15 amino acids. V gave up 3 bases and J gave up 8 bases, with 16 bases separating them. The germline V gene has CDR1 SNHLY and CDR2 FYNNEI. CDR3 amino acids: CASSEGSASSEKLFF. The CDR3 DNA reads TGTGCCAGCAGTGAGGGGTCAGCGAGCTCGGAAAAACTGTTTTTT.

This clonotype was seen a few times. The chain carries TRBV3-1 and TRBJ2-4; 9 bases are shared with TRBD2. CDR1 is LGHDT, CDR2 YNNKEL, per germline (reference sequence). The trim removed 0 bases at V and 6 bases at J, leaving 6 bases unmatched. The CDR3 runs to 16 residues. CDR3 sequence reads: CASSQDFSGSVNIQYF. CDR3 nucleotides: TGTGCCAGCAGCCAAGATTTTAGCGGGAGCGTAAACATTCAGTACTTC.

The chain has TRBV7-9 and TRBJ2-1; the D gene is possibly TRBD1 (5 bases). This CDR3 spans 18 amino acids. The V gene's germline CDR1 is SEHNR and CDR2 FQNEAQ (reference sequence). The germline V and J ends were trimmed by 3 bases and 6 bases, with 24 bases remaining between them. The CDR3 loop reads CASSFPHYQGVFFNEQFF. DNA of the CDR3: TGTGCCAGCAGCTTCCCTCACTATCAAGGGGTCTTTTTCAATGAGCAGTTCTTC. The full variable domain, completed using reference TRBV7-9 and TRBJ2-1, is DTGVSQNPRHKITKRGQNVTFRCDPISEHNRLYWYRQTLGQGPEFLTYFQNEAQLEKSRLLSDRFSAERPKGSFSTLEIQRTEQGDSAMYLCASSFPHYQGVFFNEQFFGPGTRLTVL.

The chain employs TRBV6-1 and TRBJ1-6; D is perhaps TRBD1 (5 bases). The CDR3 sequence is 14 residues long. Germline CDR1 is MNHNS and CDR2 is SASEGT. The V end lost 10 bases, the J end lost 5 bases, and 15 bases lay between the germline ends. The CDR3 coding sequence is TGTGCCATCAGAACGACAGAGAATAATTCACCCCTCCACTTT. It is translated as CAIRTTENNSPLHF.

This clonotype was counted many times. This rearrangement joins TRBV28 to TRBJ2-5; the D gene is possibly TRBD2 (6 bases). Germline CDR1 and CDR2: MDHEN and SYDVKM. Trimming cost V 4 bases and J 4 bases, with 10 bases left between them. The CDR3 runs 13 residues. DNA of the CDR3: TGTGCCAGCAGTTGGGACTTGGTAGAGACCCAGTACTTC. Its translation is CASSWDLVETQYF.

This chain uses TRBV18 with TRBJ2-7; the D gene is possibly TRBD1 (6 bases). V gave up 5 bases and J gave up 5 bases, with 13 bases separating them. Germline V lookup: CDR1 KGHSH, CDR2 LQKENI. The CDR3 runs 13 residues. CDR3 region: CASSTDRSDEQYF. The CDR3 DNA is TGTGCCAGCTCAACCGACAGGAGTGACGAGCAGTACTTC.

The chain couples TRBV27 to TRBJ2-1, with 7 bases lining up with TRBD1. The CDR3 extends over 15 amino acids. The V and J ends lost 4 bases and 3 bases, in that order; junction bases with no gene match: 6. Germline V lookup: CDR1 MNHEY, CDR2 SMNVEV (reference sequence). CDR3 nucleotides: TGTGCCAGCAGTTATGAGGGACAGATCTACAATGAGCAGTTCTTC. It yields the protein CASSYEGQIYNEQFF.

The chain combines TRBV5-1 with TRBJ2-2, with TRBD1 matching over 11 bases. V shed 3 bases, J shed 0 bases, and the junction held 4 bases outside the gene matches. Germline V lookup: CDR1 SGHRS, CDR2 YFSETQ. The length of the CDR3 is 17 residues. The CDR3 DNA reads TGCGCCAGCAGCTGGGGACAGGGGGGACCGAACACCGGGGAGCTGTTTTTT. Translating it yields CASSWGQGGPNTGELFF.

V is TRBV28 and J is TRBJ2-6; D is perhaps TRBD1 (5 bases). The germline V and J ends were trimmed by 6 bases and 0 bases, with 21 bases remaining between them. Germline V gives CDR1 MDHEN, CDR2 SYDVKM. The CDR3 covers 19 residues. Here the CDR3 DNA reads TGTGCCAGCAGCCCACCCCCGCAGGGAACCCGCTCTGGGGCCAACGTCCTGACTTTC. Its protein product is CASSPPPQGTRSGANVLTF.